This passage covers 5 T cell receptor beta chains from one sample sequenced in a study of control samples from healthy donors and cancer patients. Clones were read by immunoSEQ multiplex PCR, and TCRdb kept only the in-frame ones, dropping some. The table has about 160,000 clones, roughly 92% seen once; the top ten hold 0.68%. Sequencing was performed on blood. The receptors originated from a woman in her 30s in good health.

The chain uses TRBV11-1 and TRBJ2-1; 10 positions match TRBD2. The CDR3 is 17 residues long. V lost 0 bases and J lost 6; bases outside the gene matches: 8. CDR1 SGHAT and CDR2 FQDESV come from the germline V gene (reference sequence). The CDR3 DNA reads as TGTGCCAGCAGCTTAGCGCGGGGGGTAGCGGGAGGCAATGAGCAGTTCTTC. Amino acids: CASSLARGVAGGNEQFF.

The rearrangement links TRBV7-9 to TRBJ2-2; a possible D gene is TRBD2 (5 bases). Between the trimmed V and J ends, which lost 5 bases and 6 bases, there was a span of 10 bases. CDR3 length equals 13 residues. Germline CDR1 is SEHNR and CDR2 is FQNEAQ (reference sequence). In DNA form, the CDR3 reads TGTGCCAGCAGCCCCGCCGGGGCCGGGGAGCTGTTTTTT. As protein: CASSPAGAGELFF.

This chain connects TRBV2 to TRBJ1-5, with a weak D call TRBD1 (5 bases). The CDR3 spans 13 residues. Germline lookup yields CDR1 SNHLY and CDR2 FYNNEI. Trimming cost V 8 bases and J 7 bases, with 15 bases left between them. The CDR3 is CASAHGGGQPQHF. The CDR3 bases are TGTGCCAGCGCTCACGGTGGGGGACAGCCCCAGCATTTT.

This clone was seen just once. This chain uses TRBV19 with TRBJ1-3, with TRBD1 as a possible D gene (5 bases). Germline loops: CDR1 LNHDA, CDR2 SQIVND (reference sequence). This CDR3 comprises 15 residues. V lost 3 bases and J 2 bases, leaving 11 bases between the germline ends. CDR3 sequence reads: CASSIRDLTGNTIYF. The CDR3 region has the DNA TGTGCCAGTAGTATCAGGGACCTGACTGGAAACACCATATATTTT.

The chain joins TRBV6-1 to TRBJ1-2; D is uncertain. CDR3 length equals 13 residues. Trimming left V 2 bases short and J 6 bases short, with 10 bases between. The germline CDR1 and CDR2 sequences are MNHNS and SASEGT. The CDR3 DNA follows: TGTGCCAGCAGTGAAATGGGAGTTAATGGCTACACCTTC. Protein product: CASSEMGVNGYTF.